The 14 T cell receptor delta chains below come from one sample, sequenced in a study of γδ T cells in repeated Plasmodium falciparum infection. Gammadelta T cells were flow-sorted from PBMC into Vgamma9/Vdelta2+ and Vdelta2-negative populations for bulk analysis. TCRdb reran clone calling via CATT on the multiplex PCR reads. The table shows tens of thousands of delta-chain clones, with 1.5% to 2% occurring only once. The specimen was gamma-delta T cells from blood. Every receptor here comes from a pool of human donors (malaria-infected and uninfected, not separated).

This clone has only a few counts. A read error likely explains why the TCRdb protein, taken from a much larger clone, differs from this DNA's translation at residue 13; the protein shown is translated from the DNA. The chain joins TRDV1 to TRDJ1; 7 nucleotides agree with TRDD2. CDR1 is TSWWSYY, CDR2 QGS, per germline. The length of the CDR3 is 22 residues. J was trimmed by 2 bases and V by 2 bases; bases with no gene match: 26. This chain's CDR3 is CALGESSSYRSLIGPPTDKLIF. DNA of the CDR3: TGTGCTCTTGGGGAATCCTCTTCCTATCGATCGCTTATAGGTCCCCCTACCGATAAACTCATCTTT.

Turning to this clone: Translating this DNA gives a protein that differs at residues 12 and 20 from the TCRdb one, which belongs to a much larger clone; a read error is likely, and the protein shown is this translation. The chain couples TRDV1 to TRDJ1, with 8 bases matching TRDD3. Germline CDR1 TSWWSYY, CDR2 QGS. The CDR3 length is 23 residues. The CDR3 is CALGELDLLWGSVPPLSTDRLIF. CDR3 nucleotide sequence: TGTGCTCTTGGGGAACTTGACCTACTCTGGGGGAGCGTACCTCCTTTGTCCACCGATAGACTCATCTTT.

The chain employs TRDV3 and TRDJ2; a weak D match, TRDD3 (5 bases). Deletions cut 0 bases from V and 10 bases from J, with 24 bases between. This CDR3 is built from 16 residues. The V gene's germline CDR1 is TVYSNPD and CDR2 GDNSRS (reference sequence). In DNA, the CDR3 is TGTGCCTTTAGCGGGCTGAGGGATGTTGCCAGGGTACAACTCTTCTTT. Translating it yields CAFSGLRDVARVQLFF.

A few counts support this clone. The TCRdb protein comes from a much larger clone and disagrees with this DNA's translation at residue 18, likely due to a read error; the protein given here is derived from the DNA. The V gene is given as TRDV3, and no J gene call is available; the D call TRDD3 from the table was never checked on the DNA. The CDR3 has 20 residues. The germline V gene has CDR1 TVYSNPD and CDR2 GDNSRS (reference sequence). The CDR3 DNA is TGTGCCTCCCCACGTTACCGTCCTTACTGGGGGATCCGATACACCGATAAACCCATCTTT. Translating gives CASPRYRPYWGIRYTDKPIF.

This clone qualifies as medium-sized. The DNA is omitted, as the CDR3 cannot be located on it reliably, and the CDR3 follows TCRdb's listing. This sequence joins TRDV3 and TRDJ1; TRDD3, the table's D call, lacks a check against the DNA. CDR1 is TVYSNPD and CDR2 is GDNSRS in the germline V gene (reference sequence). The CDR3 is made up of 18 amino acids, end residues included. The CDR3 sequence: CAFGTEPYWGIDTDKLIF.

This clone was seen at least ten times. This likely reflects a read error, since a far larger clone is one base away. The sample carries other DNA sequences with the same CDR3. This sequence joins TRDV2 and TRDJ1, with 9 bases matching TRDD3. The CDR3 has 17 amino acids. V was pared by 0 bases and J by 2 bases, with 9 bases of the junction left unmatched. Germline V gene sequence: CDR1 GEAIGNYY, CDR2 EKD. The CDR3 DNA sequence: TGTGCCTGTGACACCGGAATTGGGGGATATGCGACCGATAAACTCATCTTT. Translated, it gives CACDTGIGGYATDKLIF.

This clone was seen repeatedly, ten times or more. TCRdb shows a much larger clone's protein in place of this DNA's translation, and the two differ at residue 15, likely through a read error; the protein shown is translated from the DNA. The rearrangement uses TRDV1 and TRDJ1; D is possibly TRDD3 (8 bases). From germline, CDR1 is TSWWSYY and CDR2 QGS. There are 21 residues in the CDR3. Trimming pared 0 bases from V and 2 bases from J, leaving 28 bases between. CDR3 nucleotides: TGTGCTCTTGGGGAACTGAAGAGCTTCCTAAAGTACTGGGGGGAGACCGATAAACTCATCTTT. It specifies CALGELKSFLKYWGETDKLIF.

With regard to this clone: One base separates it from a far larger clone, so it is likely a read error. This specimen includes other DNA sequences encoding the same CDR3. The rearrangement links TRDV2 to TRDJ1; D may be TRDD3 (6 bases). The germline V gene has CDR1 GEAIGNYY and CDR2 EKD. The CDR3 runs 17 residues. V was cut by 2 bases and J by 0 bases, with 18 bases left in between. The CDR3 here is CACDNPGAPGDTDKLIF. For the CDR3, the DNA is TGTGCCTGTGACAACCCTGGGGCCCCAGGGGACACCGATAAACTCATCTTT.

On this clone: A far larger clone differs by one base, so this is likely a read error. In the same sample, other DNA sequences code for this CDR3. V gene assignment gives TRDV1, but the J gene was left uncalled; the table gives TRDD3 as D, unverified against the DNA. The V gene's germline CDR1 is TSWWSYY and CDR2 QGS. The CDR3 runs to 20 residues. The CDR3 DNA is TGTGCTCTTGGGGGGACGCGGTTATTAGGGGGCACCCGGGGAGCAGATAAACTCATTTTT. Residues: CALGGTRLLGGTRGADKLIF.

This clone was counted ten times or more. CDR3 in amino acids: CALGKGFVLPSALTAQLFF. DNA for the CDR3: TGTGCTCTTGGGAAGGGCTTCGTCCTTCCCTCAGCTTTGACAGCACAACTCTTCTTT. V usage is TRDV1 and J usage is TRDJ2; possibly TRDD2 for D (6 bases). V lost 5 bases, J lost 0 bases, and 22 bases lay in between. Germline V gene data show CDR1 as TSWWSYY and CDR2 as QGS. The CDR3 has 19 amino acids.

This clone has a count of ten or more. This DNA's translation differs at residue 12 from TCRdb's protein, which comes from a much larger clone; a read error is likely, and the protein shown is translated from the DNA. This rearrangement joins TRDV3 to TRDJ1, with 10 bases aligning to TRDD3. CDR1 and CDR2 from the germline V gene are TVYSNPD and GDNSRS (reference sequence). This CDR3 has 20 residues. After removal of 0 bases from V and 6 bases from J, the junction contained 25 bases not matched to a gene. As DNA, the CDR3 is TGTGCCTTTAGCTTTAGGGGGGGATACGTAAGATCACGGAAGACCCATAAACTCATCTTT. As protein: CAFSFRGGYVRSRKTHKLIF.

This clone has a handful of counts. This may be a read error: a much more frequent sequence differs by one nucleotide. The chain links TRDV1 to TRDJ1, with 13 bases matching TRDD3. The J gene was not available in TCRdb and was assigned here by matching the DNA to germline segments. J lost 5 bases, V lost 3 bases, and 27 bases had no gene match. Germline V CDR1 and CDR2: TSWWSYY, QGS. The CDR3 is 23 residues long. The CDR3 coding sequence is TGTGCTCTTGGGGATCTCTCCTCCTACCGGGGAACTGGGGGATACGCGGATGGTGATAAACTCATCTTT. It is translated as CALGDLSSYRGTGGYADGDKLIF.

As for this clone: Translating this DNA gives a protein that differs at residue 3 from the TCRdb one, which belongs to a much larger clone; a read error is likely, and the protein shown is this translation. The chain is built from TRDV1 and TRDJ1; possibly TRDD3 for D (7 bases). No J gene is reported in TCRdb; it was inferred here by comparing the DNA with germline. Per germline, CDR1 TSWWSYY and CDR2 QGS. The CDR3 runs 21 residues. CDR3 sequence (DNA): TGTGCTTTTGGGGTCAGCACCTGTCCTCCTACTGGGGTAGGGTACACCGATAAACTCATCTTT. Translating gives CAFGVSTCPPTGVGYTDKLIF.

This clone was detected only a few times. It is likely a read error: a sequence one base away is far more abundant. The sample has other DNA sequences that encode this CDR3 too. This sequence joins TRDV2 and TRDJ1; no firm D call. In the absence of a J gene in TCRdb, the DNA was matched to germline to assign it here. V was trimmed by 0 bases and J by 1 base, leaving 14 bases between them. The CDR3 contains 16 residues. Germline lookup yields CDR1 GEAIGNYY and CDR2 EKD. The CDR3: CACDTEEEEGTDKLIF. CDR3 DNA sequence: TGTGCCTGTGACACCGAGGAAGAGGAGGGCACCGATAAACTCATCTTT.